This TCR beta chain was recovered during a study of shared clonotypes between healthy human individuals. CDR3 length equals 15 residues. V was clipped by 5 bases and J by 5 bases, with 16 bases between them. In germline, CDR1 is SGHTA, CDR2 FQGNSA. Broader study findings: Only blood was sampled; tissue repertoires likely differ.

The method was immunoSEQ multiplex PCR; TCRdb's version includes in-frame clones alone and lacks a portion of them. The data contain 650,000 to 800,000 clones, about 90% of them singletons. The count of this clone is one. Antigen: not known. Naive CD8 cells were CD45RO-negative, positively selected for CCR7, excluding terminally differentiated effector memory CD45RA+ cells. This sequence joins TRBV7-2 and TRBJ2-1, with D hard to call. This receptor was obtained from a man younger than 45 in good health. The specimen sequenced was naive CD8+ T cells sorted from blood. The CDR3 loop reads CASSVGWANNNEQFF. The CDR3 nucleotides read TGTGCCAGCAGCGTAGGCTGGGCCAACAACAATGAGCAGTTCTTC.